These T cell receptor beta chains were read from a single sample in a study of shared clonotypes between healthy human individuals. This table comes from immunoSEQ multiplex PCR, and its TCRdb copy is limited to in-frame clones, with some not included. Of hundreds of thousands of clones listed, 90% to 97% are singletons. Sequenced sample: naive CD8+ T cells sorted from blood. The receptors originated from a woman younger than 45 in good health. Each CDR3 is given with its conserved first and last residue. The order of the fields is J gene, V gene, D gene, clone size, CDR3 DNA, CDR3 protein. The D gene is left open where the match is weak. Some rows have no size entry. The others give once, few or many, or a class for an expanded clone.

TRBJ2-1	TRBV18	.	.	TGTGCCAGCTCACCCGGGAGCGTTATGATTGAGCAGTTCTTC	CASSPGSVMIEQFF
TRBJ1-1	TRBV2	.	few	TGTGCCAGCAGTGAAGTGGGTGAAGCTTTCTTT	CASSEVGEAFF
TRBJ2-1	TRBV6-1	.	.	TGTGCCAGCAGCCCTAGCTCCTACAATGAGCAGTTCTTC	CASSPSSYNEQFF
TRBJ1-2	TRBV1	.	.	TGCACCAGCAGCCAAGATATACAGGGGGCCTGTGGCTACACCTTC	CTSSQDIQGACGYTF
TRBJ2-7	TRBV13	TRBD1	.	TGTGCCAGCAGCTCCCGAAACAGGGGGCGCTACGAGCAGTACTTC	CASSSRNRGRYEQYF
TRBJ2-7	TRBV6-6	.	.	TGTGCCAGCAGTTTCACAGGGCTTGCCTACGAGCAGTACTTC	CASSFTGLAYEQYF
TRBJ2-3	TRBV5-6	.	.	TGTGCCAGCAGCTTGTTACCCTTGGGGGCAGATACGCAGTATTTT	CASSLLPLGADTQYF
TRBJ2-7	TRBV28	.	.	TGTGCCACCCAGCACGGGGGTTGGGAGCAGTACTTC	CATQHGGWEQYF
TRBJ2-7	TRBV27	.	.	TGTGCCAGCAGTTTGGTAGGGGGGATTAACGAGCAGTACTTC	CASSLVGGINEQYF
TRBJ1-2	TRBV5-8	.	.	TGTGCCAGCAGCTTGGCCACAGAAGACCTTGATGGCTACACCTTC	CASSLATEDLDGYTF
TRBJ2-7	TRBV4-2	TRBD2	.	TGTGCCAGCAGCCTGGAGGGACTAGCGGGAAGTGAGCAGTACTTC	CASSLEGLAGSEQYF
TRBJ2-7	TRBV5-6	.	.	TGTGCCAGCAACCGAGGCTCCTACGAGCAGTACTTC	CASNRGSYEQYF
TRBJ2-3	TRBV28	.	.	TGTGCCAGCAGTATGGGGGCGTCGACCCCAGATACGCAGTATTTT	CASSMGASTPDTQYF
TRBJ2-2	TRBV19	.	.	TGTGCCAGTAGTATAAAGGGGCCGGCGGCCGGGGAGCTGTTTTTT	CASSIKGPAAGELFF
TRBJ2-5	TRBV7-6	TRBD2	.	TGTGCCAGCAGCACCAGTATTAGCGGGATTGAGACCCAGTACTTC	CASSTSISGIETQYF
TRBJ2-3	TRBV10-3	.	.	TGTGCCATCAGTGAGACCGGGACCCAGCCAGATACGCAGTATTTT	CAISETGTQPDTQYF
TRBJ1-1	TRBV7-6	.	few	TGTGCCAGCAGCTTCGAGCTGAACACTGAAGCTTTCTTT	CASSFELNTEAFF
TRBJ2-7	TRBV4-1	TRBD2	.	TGCGCCAGCAGCCTAGACGGGACTAGCGGGACCTACGAGCAGTACTTC	CASSLDGTSGTYEQYF
TRBJ2-1	TRBV11-2	TRBD2	.	TGTGCCAGCAGCTTAGACAGCGGGATCACTGAGCAGTTCTTC	CASSLDSGITEQFF
TRBJ2-1	TRBV27	.	.	TGTGCCAGCAGTCCCGCCTACGAGCAGTTCTTC	CASSPAYEQFF
TRBJ1-4	TRBV4-2	TRBD1	.	TGTGCCAGCAGCCAGGGACAGGGGGAGGGTAATGAAAAACTGTTTTTT	CASSQGQGEGNEKLFF
TRBJ2-4	TRBV13	.	.	TGTGCCAGCAGCTCCCAGAAAAACATTCAGTACTTC	CASSSQKNIQYF
TRBJ2-6	TRBV7-7	.	.	TGTGCCAGCAGCGCGAAAAGTCGGGCCAACGTCCTGACTTTC	CASSAKSRANVLTF
TRBJ1-1	TRBV27	TRBD1	.	TGTGCCAGCAGTTTACAGGGGGGCACTGAAGCTTTCTTT	CASSLQGGTEAFF
TRBJ1-4	TRBV11-2	.	few	TGTGCCAGCAGCTTAGTCTCAGGGAGGAGTGAAAAACTGTTTTTT	CASSLVSGRSEKLFF
TRBJ2-2	TRBV5-4	.	.	TGTGCCAGCTCCGGCGGTAGAGGGAGTAATACCGGGGAGCTGTTTTTT	CASSGGRGSNTGELFF
TRBJ2-5	TRBV7-6	TRBD2	.	TGTGCCAGCAGCTTACGTCAGCGGGAGATCCCAGAGACCCAGTACTTC	CASSLRQREIPETQYF
TRBJ2-1	TRBV6-5	TRBD2	.	TGTGCCAGCAGTTACTCTCTAGCGGGAAATAATGAGCAGTTCTTC	CASSYSLAGNNEQFF
TRBJ2-7	TRBV19	TRBD1	.	TGTGCCAGTACTCCGGGACAGAGCAGCTCCTACGAGCAGTACTTC	CASTPGQSSSYEQYF
TRBJ2-7	TRBV27	TRBD1	.	TGTGCCAGCAGTTTATCAGGGGGCCACGAGCAGTACTTC	CASSLSGGHEQYF
TRBJ2-7	TRBV5-5	.	.	TGTGCCAGCAGCCCAAGATATCGCACCTACGAGCAGTACTTC	CASSPRYRTYEQYF
TRBJ2-7	TRBV4-2	.	.	TGTGCCAGCAGCCAAGGGGGTGAGGCCTACGAGCAGTACTTC	CASSQGGEAYEQYF
TRBJ1-5	TRBV28	.	few	TGTGCCAGCAGTTTCCGTGGTTTGAAGCCCCAGCATTTT	CASSFRGLKPQHF
TRBJ2-7	TRBV4-1	.	.	TGCGCCAGCAGCCAAGATGCGCCCCTAAACCCCTACGAGCAGTACTTC	CASSQDAPLNPYEQYF
TRBJ2-7	TRBV5-4	TRBD2	.	TGTGCCAGCAGCAGCGGGACTAGCGGGGCCTACGAGCAGTACTTC	CASSSGTSGAYEQYF
TRBJ2-3	TRBV6-5	TRBD1	.	TGTGCCAGCAGTTACTCGGACAGGTGGACAGATACGCAGTATTTT	CASSYSDRWTDTQYF
TRBJ2-7	TRBV9	.	.	TGTGCCAGCAGCGTAGATGGGGTTTCCTACGAGCAGTACTTC	CASSVDGVSYEQYF
TRBJ2-2	TRBV29-1	.	.	TGCAGCGGGAGACAAGAGAACACCGGGGAGCTGTTTTTT	CSGRQENTGELFF
TRBJ2-7	TRBV19	TRBD1	.	TGTGCCAGTAGTACCGGGACAGGCGCCGACGAGCAGTACTTC	CASSTGTGADEQYF
TRBJ2-7	TRBV19	.	.	TGTGCCAGTAGTAAAGGGCTCGGTTCCTACGAGCAGTACTTC	CASSKGLGSYEQYF
TRBJ1-1	TRBV15	.	.	TGTGCCACCAGCAGAGAAAATAGTGAAGCTTTCTTT	CATSRENSEAFF
TRBJ1-4	TRBV27	.	once	TGTGCCAGCAGTTTACCCCATCCTAATGAAAAACTGTTTTTT	CASSLPHPNEKLFF
TRBJ1-5	TRBV19	TRBD1	.	TGTGCCAGTCAGGGTCAGGGGGGAATTAGCAATCAGCCCCAGCATTTT	CASQGQGGISNQPQHF
TRBJ1-1	TRBV19	.	.	TGTGCCAGTAGTACCCTCGACAGGAACACTGAAGCTTTCTTT	CASSTLDRNTEAFF
TRBJ1-5	TRBV7-2	.	.	TGTGCCAGCAGCTTAGCGGTAGGATCCAATCAGCCCCAGCATTTT	CASSLAVGSNQPQHF
TRBJ2-7	TRBV19	.	once	TGTGCCACTTCCCAGGGCGGGATATCCTACGAGCAGTACTTC	CATSQGGISYEQYF
TRBJ2-7	TRBV2	TRBD2	.	TGTGCCAGCAGTTGGTATCTAGCGGGGTCCTACGAGCAGTACTTC	CASSWYLAGSYEQYF
TRBJ2-1	TRBV13	TRBD1	.	TGTGCCAGCAGCCCTCAGGGGGCTGAGTTCTTC	CASSPQGAEFF
TRBJ2-7	TRBV4-2	.	once	TGTGCCAGCAGCCAAGATCGAGACAGCTCCTACGAGCAGTACTTC	CASSQDRDSSYEQYF
TRBJ2-7	TRBV27	TRBD2	.	TGTGCCAGCAGTTTAACAGCGGGATATAAAACCTACGAGCAGTACTTC	CASSLTAGYKTYEQYF